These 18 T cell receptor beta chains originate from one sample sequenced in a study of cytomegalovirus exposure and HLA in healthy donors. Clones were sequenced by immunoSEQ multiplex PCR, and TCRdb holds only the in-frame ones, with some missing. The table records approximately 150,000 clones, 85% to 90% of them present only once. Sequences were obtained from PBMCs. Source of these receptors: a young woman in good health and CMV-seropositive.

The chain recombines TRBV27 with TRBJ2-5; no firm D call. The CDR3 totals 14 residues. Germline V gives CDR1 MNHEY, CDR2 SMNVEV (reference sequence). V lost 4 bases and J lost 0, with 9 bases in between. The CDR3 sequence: CASSSLDDQETQYF. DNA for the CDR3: TGTGCCAGCAGTTCCCTAGATGACCAAGAGACCCAGTACTTC.

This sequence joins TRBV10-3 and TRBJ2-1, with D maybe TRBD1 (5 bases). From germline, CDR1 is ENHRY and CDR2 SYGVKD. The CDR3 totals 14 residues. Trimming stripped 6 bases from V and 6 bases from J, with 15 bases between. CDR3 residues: CAIRGAASANEQFF. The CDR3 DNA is TGTGCCATCAGAGGGGCGGCATCTGCCAATGAGCAGTTCTTC.

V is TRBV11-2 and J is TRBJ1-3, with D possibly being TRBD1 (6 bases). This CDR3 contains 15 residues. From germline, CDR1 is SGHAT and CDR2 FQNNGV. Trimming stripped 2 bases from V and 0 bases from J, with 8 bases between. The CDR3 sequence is CASSLFRGSGNTIYF. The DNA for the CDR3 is TGTGCCAGCAGCTTATTCAGGGGCTCTGGAAACACCATATATTTT.

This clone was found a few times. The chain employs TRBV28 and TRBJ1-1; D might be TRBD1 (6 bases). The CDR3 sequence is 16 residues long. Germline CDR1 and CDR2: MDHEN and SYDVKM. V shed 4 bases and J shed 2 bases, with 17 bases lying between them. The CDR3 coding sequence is TGTGCCAGCAGTTACACAGGGTTGGGATTAAACACTGAAGCTTTCTTT. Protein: CASSYTGLGLNTEAFF.

Written as DNA, the CDR3 is TGTGCCAGCAGACCCTGGGGGGGAGGGAATGAGCAGTTCTTC. Protein product: CASRPWGGGNEQFF. The chain couples TRBV27 to TRBJ2-1, with 7 bases lining up with TRBD2. Germline values: CDR1 MNHEY, CDR2 SMNVEV (reference sequence). The CDR3 sequence is 14 residues long. Trimming removed 6 bases from V and 7 bases from J; junction bases left unmatched: 9.

CDR3 in amino acids: CASSLSLSSYEQYF. The CDR3 DNA is TGTGCCAGCAGTTTATCCTTGAGCTCCTACGAGCAGTACTTC. This chain uses TRBV27 with TRBJ2-7; D not resolved. There are 14 residues in the CDR3. The V end lost 0 bases, the J end lost 0 bases, and 6 bases lay between the germline ends. Germline-derived CDR1 and CDR2 are MNHEY and SMNVEV (reference sequence).

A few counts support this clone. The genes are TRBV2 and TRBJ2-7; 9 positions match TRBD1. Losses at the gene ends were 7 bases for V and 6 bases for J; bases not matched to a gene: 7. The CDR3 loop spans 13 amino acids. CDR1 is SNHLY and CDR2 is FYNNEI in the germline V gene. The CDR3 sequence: CASKMGQGSEQYF. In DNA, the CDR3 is TGTGCCAGCAAGATGGGACAGGGTTCCGAGCAGTACTTC. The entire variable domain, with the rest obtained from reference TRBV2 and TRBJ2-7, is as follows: EPEVTQTPSHQVTQMGQEVILRCVPISNHLYFYWYRQILGQKVEFLVSFYNNEISEKSEIFDDQFSVERPDGSNFTLKIRSTKLEDSAMYFCASKMGQGSEQYFGPGTRLTVT.

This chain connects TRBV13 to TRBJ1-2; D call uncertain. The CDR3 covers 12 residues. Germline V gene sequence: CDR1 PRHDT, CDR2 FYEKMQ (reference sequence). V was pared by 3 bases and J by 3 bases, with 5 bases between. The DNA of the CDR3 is TGTGCCAGCAGCTTTCAGGACTATGGCTACACCTTC. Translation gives CASSFQDYGYTF.

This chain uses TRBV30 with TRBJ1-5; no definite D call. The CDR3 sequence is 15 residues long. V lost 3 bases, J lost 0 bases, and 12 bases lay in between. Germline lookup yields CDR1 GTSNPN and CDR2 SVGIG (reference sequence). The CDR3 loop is CAWSRARYSNQPQHF. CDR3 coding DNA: TGTGCCTGGAGCCGCGCTCGCTATAGCAATCAGCCCCAGCATTTT.

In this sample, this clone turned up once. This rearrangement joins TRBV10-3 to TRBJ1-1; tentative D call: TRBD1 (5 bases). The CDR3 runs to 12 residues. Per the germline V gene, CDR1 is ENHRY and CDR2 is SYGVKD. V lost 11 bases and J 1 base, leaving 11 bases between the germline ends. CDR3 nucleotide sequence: TGTGCCGTTCTGACAGAGAACACTGAAGCTTTCTTT. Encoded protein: CAVLTENTEAFF.

This CDR3 is CASSSGTSVSYEQYF. The DNA for the CDR3 is TGCGCCAGCAGCTCGGGGACTAGCGTCTCCTACGAGCAGTACTTC. The rearrangement joins TRBV5-1 to TRBJ2-7, with TRBD2 matching 10 bases. The ends lost 3 bases at V and 0 bases at J; junction bases unmatched: 3. The CDR3 covers 15 residues. CDR1 is SGHRS, CDR2 YFSETQ, per germline.

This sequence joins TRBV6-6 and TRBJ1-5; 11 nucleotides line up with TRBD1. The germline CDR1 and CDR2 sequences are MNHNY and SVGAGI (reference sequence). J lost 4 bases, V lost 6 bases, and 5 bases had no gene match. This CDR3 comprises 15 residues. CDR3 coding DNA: TGTGCCAGCAGGTGGACAGGGGGCTTTAATCAGCCCCAGCATTTT. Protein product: CASRWTGGFNQPQHF.

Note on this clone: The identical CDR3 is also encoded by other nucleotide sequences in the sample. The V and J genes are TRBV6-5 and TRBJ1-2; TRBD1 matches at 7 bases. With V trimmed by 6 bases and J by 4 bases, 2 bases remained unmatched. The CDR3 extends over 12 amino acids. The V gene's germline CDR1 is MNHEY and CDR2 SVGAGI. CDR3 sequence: CASRRDSYGYTF. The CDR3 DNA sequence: TGTGCCAGCAGAAGGGACAGCTATGGCTACACCTTC.

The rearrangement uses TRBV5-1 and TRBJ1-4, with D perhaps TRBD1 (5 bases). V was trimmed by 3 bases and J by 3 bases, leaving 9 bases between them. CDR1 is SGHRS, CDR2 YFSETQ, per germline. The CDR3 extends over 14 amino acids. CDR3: CASSWGVPNEKLFF. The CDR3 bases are TGCGCCAGCAGCTGGGGGGTGCCTAATGAAAAACTGTTTTTT.

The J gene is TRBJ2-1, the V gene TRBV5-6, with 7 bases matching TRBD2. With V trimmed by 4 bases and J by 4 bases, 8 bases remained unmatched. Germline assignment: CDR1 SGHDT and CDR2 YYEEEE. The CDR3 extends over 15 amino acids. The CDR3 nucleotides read TGTGCCAGCAGCCGGGGGGTCGCAGGGTACAATGAGCAGTTCTTC. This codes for CASSRGVAGYNEQFF.

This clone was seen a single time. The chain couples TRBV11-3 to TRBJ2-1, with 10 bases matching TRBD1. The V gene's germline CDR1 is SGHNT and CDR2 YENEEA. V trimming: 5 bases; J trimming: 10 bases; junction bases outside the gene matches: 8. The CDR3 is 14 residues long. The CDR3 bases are TGTGCCAGCAGCGGCCGGGACAGGGGATACGAGCAGTTCTTC. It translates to CASSGRDRGYEQFF.

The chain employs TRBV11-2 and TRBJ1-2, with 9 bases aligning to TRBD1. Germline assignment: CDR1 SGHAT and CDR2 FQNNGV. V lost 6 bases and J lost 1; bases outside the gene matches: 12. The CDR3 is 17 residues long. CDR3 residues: CASSFKTGTGLNYGYTF. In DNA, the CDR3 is TGTGCCAGCAGTTTCAAAACCGGGACAGGGCTTAACTATGGCTACACCTTC.

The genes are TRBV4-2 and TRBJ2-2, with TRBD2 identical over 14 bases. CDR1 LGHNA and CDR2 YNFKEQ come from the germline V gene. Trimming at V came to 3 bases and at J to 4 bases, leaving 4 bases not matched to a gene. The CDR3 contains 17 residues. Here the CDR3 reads CASSQGLAGAGTGELFF. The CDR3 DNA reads TGTGCCAGCAGCCAGGGACTAGCGGGAGCGGGCACCGGGGAGCTGTTTTTT.